The clone carrying this T cell receptor beta chain came up once. What it binds is unknown. Criteria for exclusion of patients were uncontrolled infection, other autoimmune disease, pregnancy or lactation. RNA transcripts were the template for amplifying TCR beta CDR3 regions. HTBI primers were employed in a first-round RT-PCR of the TCR CDR3. TCRdb re-analysed the multiplex PCR reads in MiXCR, keeping a single row per CDR3 protein. The data contain 550,000 to 700,000 distinct CDR3 sequences, about half of them seen just once; the ten biggest clones take up 15% to 20%. The V end was cut by 5 bases, the J end by 0 bases, with 14 bases between. The germline V gene has CDR1 SGHRS and CDR2 YFSETQ. The CDR3 length is 15 residues. This record comes from a study of T cells in Graves' hyperthyroidism and ophthalmopathy. Study results and caveats: The model forecast ophthalmopathy, anticipating it by a median 6.5 months before onset.

The receptor was isolated from an adult woman with Graves' disease, either hyperthyroidism or ophthalmopathy (not recorded which). Sequencing used peripheral blood or thyroid tissue (not recorded which). The V gene is TRBV5-1, the J gene TRBJ1-1; a weak D match, TRBD1 (5 bases). CDR3 coding DNA: TGCGCCAGCAGGGTCGGGGGAACCTTGAACACTGAAGCTTTCTTT. Its protein is CASRVGGTLNTEAFF. The whole variable domain, remainder taken from reference TRBV5-1 and TRBJ1-1, is KAGVTQTPRYLIKTRGQQVTLSCSPISGHRSVSWYQQTPGQGLQFLFEYFSETQRNKGNFPGRFSGRQFSNSRSEMNVSTLELGDSALYLCASRVGGTLNTEAFFGQGTRLTVV.